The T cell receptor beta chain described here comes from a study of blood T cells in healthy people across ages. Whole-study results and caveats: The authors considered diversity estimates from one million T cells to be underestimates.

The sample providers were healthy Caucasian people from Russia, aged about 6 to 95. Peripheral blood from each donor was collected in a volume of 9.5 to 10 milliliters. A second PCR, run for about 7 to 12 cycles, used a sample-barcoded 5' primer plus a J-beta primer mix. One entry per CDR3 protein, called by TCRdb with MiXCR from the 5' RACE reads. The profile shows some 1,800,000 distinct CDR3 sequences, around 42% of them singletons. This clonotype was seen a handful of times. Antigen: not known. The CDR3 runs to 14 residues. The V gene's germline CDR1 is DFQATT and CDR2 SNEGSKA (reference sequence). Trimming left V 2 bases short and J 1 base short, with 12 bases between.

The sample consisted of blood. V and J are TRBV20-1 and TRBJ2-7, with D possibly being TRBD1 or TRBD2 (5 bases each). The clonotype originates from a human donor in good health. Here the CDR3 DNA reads TGCAGTGCTAGAAGAGGGGTGTCATCCTACGAGCAGTACTTC. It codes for CSARRGVSSYEQYF.